Shown below are 24 T cell receptor beta chains from a single sample sequenced in a study of blood T cells in healthy people across ages. Together with a sample-barcoded 5' primer, a J-beta primer mix was included in a second PCR lasting about 6 to 11 cycles. TCRdb reprocessed the 5' RACE reads via MiXCR and lists one record per CDR3 protein. The sample carries 500,000 to 700,000 distinct CDR3 sequences, less than 35% recorded once. Sequenced sample: blood. Receptors originate from a woman older than 75 in good health.

In this sample, this clonotype turned up a few times. A read error is possible here, since a much larger clone lies one base away. The V and J genes are TRBV10-2 and TRBJ2-7; 7 bases map to TRBD2. The germline V gene encodes CDR1 WSHSY and CDR2 SAAADI. The CDR3 loop spans 15 amino acids. After removal of 6 bases from V and 10 bases from J, the junction contained 18 bases not matched to a gene. This CDR3 is CASSERRLAEEAQYF. The CDR3 DNA sequence: TGCGCCAGCAGCGAGAGACGGCTAGCGGAAGAGGCCCAGTACTTC.

This clonotype was recorded at least ten times. The chain recombines TRBV5-1 with TRBJ2-4; 8 bases map to TRBD1. The trim removed 3 bases at V and 6 bases at J, leaving 5 bases unmatched. CDR1 SGHRS and CDR2 YFSETQ come from the germline V gene. This CDR3 has 14 residues. For the CDR3, the DNA is TGCGCCAGCAGCTCCGACAGGGGTGGAAACATTCAGTACTTC. Its protein is CASSSDRGGNIQYF.

To note about this clonotype: A much bigger clone sits one base away, suggesting this may be a read error. This sequence joins TRBV7-9 and TRBJ1-1; D may be TRBD1 (5 bases). Germline V lookup: CDR1 SEHNR, CDR2 FQNEAQ (reference sequence). This CDR3 is built from 13 residues. The DNA of the CDR3 is TGTGCCAGCAGCTTTGGGGGAGCCACTGGAGCTTTCTTT. It is translated as CASSFGGATGAFF.

This clonotype was seen repeatedly, ten times or more. This rearrangement joins TRBV4-3 to TRBJ1-1; D is unresolved. The CDR3 extends over 14 amino acids. Trimming pared 2 bases from V and 0 bases from J, leaving 7 bases between. Germline V gene data show CDR1 as LGHNA and CDR2 as YSLEER. The CDR3 DNA reads as TGCGCCAGCAGCCAATCTCTGATGAACACTGAAGCTTTCTTT. It is translated as CASSQSLMNTEAFF.

As concerns this clonotype: Mismatch with germline at one junction end may stem from a read error. This chain's CDR3 is CASSRSPTGSPPHF. The CDR3 DNA sequence: TGTGCCAGCAGCCGATCACCGACCGGTTCACCCCCCCACTTT. This chain links TRBV6-2 or TRBV6-3 with TRBJ1-6; D is unclear. In germline, CDR1 is MNHEY, CDR2 SVGEGT. This CDR3 has 14 residues.

This clonotype was detected many times. The chain combines TRBV20-1 with TRBJ2-4, with a tentative D call TRBD2 (6 bases). V was trimmed by 3 bases and J by 0 bases, leaving 18 bases between them. CDR3 length: 17 residues. The germline V gene has CDR1 DFQATT and CDR2 SNEGSKA (reference sequence). The CDR3 nucleotides read TGCAGTGCTAGCCCGGGACGGGGAGGCTTAGCCAAAAACATTCAGTACTTC. Translated: CSASPGRGGLAKNIQYF.

Ten or more counts support this clonotype. Here the CDR3 reads CASSPGQGSGDEQFF. CDR3 sequence (DNA): TGTGCCAGCAGCCCTGGACAGGGGAGTGGGGATGAGCAGTTCTTC. This chain joins TRBV7-9 and TRBJ2-1; TRBD1 agrees at 9 bases. The CDR3 runs to 15 residues. The ends lost 5 bases at V and 8 bases at J; junction bases unmatched: 10. Germline CDR1 and CDR2: SEHNR and FQNEAQ (reference sequence).

This rearrangement joins TRBV6-2 or TRBV6-3 to TRBJ1-3; tentative D call: TRBD1 (5 bases). The CDR3 runs 15 residues. The germline V gene encodes CDR1 MNHEY and CDR2 SVGEGT. Trimming pared 5 bases from V and 2 bases from J, leaving 13 bases between. The CDR3 region is CASSVLGEPGNTIYF. The CDR3, as DNA: TGTGCCAGCAGTGTACTGGGGGAACCTGGAAACACCATATATTTT.

V is TRBV7-2 and J is TRBJ2-7; 7 nucleotides align to TRBD2. Germline-derived CDR1 and CDR2 are SGHTA and FQGNSA. The CDR3 has 14 amino acids. The V segment lost 6 bases and the J segment 0 bases; nucleotides outside the gene matches: 5. The CDR3 is CASRRGTDSYEQYF. The CDR3 nucleotides read TGTGCCAGCAGGCGGGGGACGGACTCCTACGAGCAGTACTTC.

This clonotype was recorded a few times. V and J are TRBV7-2 and TRBJ1-6; TRBD1 is a possible D gene (5 bases). Germline V CDR1 and CDR2: SGHTA, FQGNSA. The CDR3 covers 15 residues. V was pared by 1 base and J by 9 bases, with 13 bases between. In nucleotides, the CDR3 is TGTGCCAGCAGCTTAGTCGGGACGGAAGGTTCACCCCTCCACTTT. Protein: CASSLVGTEGSPLHF.

This clonotype has ten or more counts. The chain carries TRBV5-6 and TRBJ2-7, with D possibly matching TRBD2 (5 bases). V was clipped by 3 bases and J by 5 bases, with 12 bases between them. This CDR3 has 13 amino acids. CDR1 is SGHDT, CDR2 YYEEEE, per germline. For the CDR3, the DNA is TGTGCCAGCAGCTCGGCCGGGGTCCACGAGCAGTACTTC. Amino acids: CASSSAGVHEQYF.

This clonotype was counted a few times. The V and J genes are TRBV5-1 and TRBJ1-1, with TRBD1 matching 9 bases. Per germline, CDR1 SGHRS and CDR2 YFSETQ. The CDR3 consists of 13 residues. Germline trimming cut 3 bases from V and 6 bases from J; bases unmatched to any gene: 3. CDR3 nucleotide sequence: TGCGCCAGCAGCTGGGACAGGGCGGCTGAAGCTTTCTTT. Amino acid sequence: CASSWDRAAEAFF.

This clonotype came up a few times. CDR3 region: CASSSSGVGTYEQYF. CDR3 in DNA: TGTGCCAGCAGCTCTAGCGGGGTCGGTACCTACGAGCAGTACTTC. V usage is TRBV7-9 and J usage is TRBJ2-7; 9 bases are a match to TRBD2. The germline V gene has CDR1 SEHNR and CDR2 FQNEAQ (reference sequence). V gave up 4 bases and J gave up 2 bases; unmatched junction bases: 6. CDR3 size: 15 residues. The full variable domain, completed using reference TRBV7-9 and TRBJ2-7, is DTGVSQNPRHKITKRGQNVTFRCDPISEHNRLYWYRQTLGQGPEFLTYFQNEAQLEKSRLLSDRFSAERPKGSFSTLEIQRTEQGDSAMYLCASSSSGVGTYEQYFGPGTRLTVT.

The J gene is TRBJ1-1, the V gene TRBV2; no clear D gene. V lost 3 bases and J lost 2, with 7 bases in between. From germline, CDR1 is SNHLY and CDR2 FYNNEI. CDR3 length equals 13 residues. The CDR3 here is CASSDYRNTEAFF. The CDR3 DNA sequence: TGTGCCAGCAGTGACTACAGAAACACTGAAGCTTTCTTT.

This clonotype was seen repeatedly, ten times or more. The chain carries TRBV7-2 and TRBJ1-2; tentative D call: TRBD1 (6 bases). V lost 0 bases and J 7 bases, leaving 9 bases between the germline ends. Germline CDR1 is SGHTA and CDR2 is FQGNSA. The CDR3 runs 13 residues. DNA for the CDR3: TGTGCCAGCAGCTTAGCGGGGGGCGGTGGCTACACCTTC. Translated: CASSLAGGGGYTF.

This clonotype has just a few counts. A much larger clone lies a single base off, so this may be a read error. The chain is built from TRBV30 and TRBJ2-1, with D possibly being TRBD2 (6 bases). The CDR3 loop spans 11 amino acids. Germline CDR1 is GTSNPN and CDR2 is SVGIG (reference sequence). CDR3 bases: TGTGCCTGGTCGGAGGGCAATAAGCAGTTCTTC. Translation gives CAWSEGNKQFF.

About this clonotype: A much larger clone sits a single nucleotide away, making a read error possible. It is likely a read error, because the conserved phenylalanine at the end of the CDR3 is missing. This rearrangement joins TRBV20-1 to TRBJ1-2; a weak D match, TRBD1 (6 bases). The CDR3 loop spans 13 amino acids. The germline gives CDR1 DFQATT, CDR2 SNEGSKA (reference sequence). The V gene lost 3 bases and the J gene lost 2 bases, with 10 bases spanning the gap. CDR3 nucleotides: TGCAGTGCTAGTTTCGGACAGAACTATGGCTACACCGTC. Translation gives CSASFGQNYGYTV.

A word on this clonotype: A read error may explain this, as a much larger clone is one base away. The chain is built from TRBV6-1 and TRBJ2-1; TRBD2 matches 8 bases. Germline CDR1 MNHNS, CDR2 SASEGT. The CDR3 spans 15 residues. The CDR3 nucleotides read TGTGCCGGCAGTATTGTAGCGGGGTTATACAATGAGCAGTTCTTC. Its protein product is CAGSIVAGLYNEQFF.

The rearrangement uses TRBV19 and TRBJ2-5, with a weak D call TRBD1 (6 bases). The CDR3 is 13 amino acids. Germline CDR1 LNHDA, CDR2 SQIVND (reference sequence). V lost 7 bases and J lost 0, with 9 bases in between. The CDR3 reads CASTSGDQETQYF. The DNA for the CDR3 is TGTGCCAGTACCTCAGGGGACCAAGAGACCCAGTACTTC.

This clonotype was counted only a few times. This could be a read error, since a much larger clone is one nucleotide away. The chain combines TRBV12-3 or TRBV12-4 with TRBJ1-4; TRBD1 is a possible D gene (6 bases). The CDR3 runs 14 residues. Written as DNA, the CDR3 is TGTGCCAGCAGTTTGGGGGGCCCTAATGAAAAACGGTTTTTT. Protein product: CASSLGGPNEKRFF.

The CDR3 region has the DNA TGTGCCAGCAGTTTCCGGGACAGGGCGGCCACCGGTGAAGCTTTCTTT. It translates to CASSFRDRAATGEAFF. The chain combines TRBV27 with TRBJ1-1, with TRBD1 matching 9 bases. V shed 3 bases, J shed 7 bases, and the junction held 12 bases outside the gene matches. Per the germline V gene, CDR1 is MNHEY and CDR2 is SMNVEV (reference sequence). The CDR3 loop spans 16 amino acids.

The V call is TRBV19, the J call TRBJ2-5; a weak D match, TRBD2 (6 bases). The J call may be wrong; the DNA end is better matched by TRBJ2-7. This CDR3 region has 11 residues. The germline V gene has CDR1 LNHDA and CDR2 SQIVND (reference sequence). The CDR3 sequence is CAVGGKDEQYF. The CDR3 nucleotides read TGTGCCGTGGGCGGGAAGGACGAGCAGTACTTC.

To note about this clonotype: One base away lies a much larger clone, so this may be a sequencing read error. The V call is TRBV5-1, the J call TRBJ1-2; D perhaps matches TRBD1 (5 bases). This CDR3 has 15 amino acids. Germline V gene sequence: CDR1 SGHRS, CDR2 YFSETQ. CDR3 sequence (DNA): TGCACCAGCAGCTTAGACGGGGCAGGAGACTATGGCTACACCTTC. Encoded protein: CTSSLDGAGDYGYTF.

In its sample, this clonotype was seen many times. The chain has TRBV20-1 and TRBJ2-7; D not certain. The ends were cut back, 2 bases at V and 6 bases at J, with 20 bases in the middle. The CDR3 consists of 15 residues. Looked up from germline, CDR1 is DFQATT and CDR2 is SNEGSKA (reference sequence). The chain's CDR3 is CSARPAVSVVAEQYF. In DNA, the CDR3 is TGCAGTGCTAGACCGGCTGTCAGCGTGGTCGCCGAGCAGTACTTC.